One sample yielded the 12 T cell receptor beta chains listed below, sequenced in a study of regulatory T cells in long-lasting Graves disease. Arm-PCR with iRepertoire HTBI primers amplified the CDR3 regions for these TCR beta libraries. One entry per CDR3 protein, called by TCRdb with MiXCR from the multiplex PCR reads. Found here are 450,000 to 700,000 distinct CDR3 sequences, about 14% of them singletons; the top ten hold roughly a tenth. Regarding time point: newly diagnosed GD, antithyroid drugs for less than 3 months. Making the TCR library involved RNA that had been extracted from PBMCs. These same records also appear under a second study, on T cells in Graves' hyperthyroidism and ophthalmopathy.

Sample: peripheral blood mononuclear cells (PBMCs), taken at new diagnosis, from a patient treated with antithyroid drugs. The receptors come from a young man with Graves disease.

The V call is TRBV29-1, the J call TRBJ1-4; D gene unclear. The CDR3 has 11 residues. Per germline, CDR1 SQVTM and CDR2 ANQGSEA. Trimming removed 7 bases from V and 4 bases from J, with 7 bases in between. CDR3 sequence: CSAGSNEKLFF. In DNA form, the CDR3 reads TGCAGCGCTGGGAGTAATGAAAAACTGTTTTTT.

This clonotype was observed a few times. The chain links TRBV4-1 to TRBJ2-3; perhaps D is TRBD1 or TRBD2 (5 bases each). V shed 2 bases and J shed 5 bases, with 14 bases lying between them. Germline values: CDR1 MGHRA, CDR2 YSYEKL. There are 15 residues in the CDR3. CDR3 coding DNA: TGCGCCAGCAGCCAATTGGCTGGGGCGGGAGATACGCAGTATTTT. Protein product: CASSQLAGAGDTQYF.

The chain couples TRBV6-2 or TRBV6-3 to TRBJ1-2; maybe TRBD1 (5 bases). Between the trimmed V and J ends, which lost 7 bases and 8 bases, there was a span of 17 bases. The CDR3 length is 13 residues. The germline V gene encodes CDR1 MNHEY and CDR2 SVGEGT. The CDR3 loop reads CASTPGTHRGYTF. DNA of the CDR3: TGTGCCAGCACCCCCGGGACCCACCGCGGCTACACCTTC.

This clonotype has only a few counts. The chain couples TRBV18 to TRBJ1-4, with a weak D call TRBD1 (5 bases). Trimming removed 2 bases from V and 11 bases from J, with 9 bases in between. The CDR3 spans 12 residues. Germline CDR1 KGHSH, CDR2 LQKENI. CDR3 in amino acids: CASSPGGPKLFF. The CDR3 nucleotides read TGTGCCAGCTCACCAGGGGGACCTAAACTGTTTTTT.

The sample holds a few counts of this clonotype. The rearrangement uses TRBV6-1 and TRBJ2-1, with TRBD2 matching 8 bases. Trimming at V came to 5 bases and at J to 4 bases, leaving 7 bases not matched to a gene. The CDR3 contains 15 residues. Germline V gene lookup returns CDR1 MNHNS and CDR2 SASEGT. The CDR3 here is CASSPIAGPYNEQFF. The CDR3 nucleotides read TGTGCCAGCAGTCCAATAGCGGGACCTTACAATGAGCAGTTCTTC.

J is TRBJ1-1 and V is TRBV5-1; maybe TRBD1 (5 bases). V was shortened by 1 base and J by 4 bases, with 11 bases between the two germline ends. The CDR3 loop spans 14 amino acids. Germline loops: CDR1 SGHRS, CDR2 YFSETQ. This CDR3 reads CASSLSGEVTEAFF. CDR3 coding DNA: TGCGCCAGCAGCTTGTCGGGGGAGGTCACTGAAGCTTTCTTT.

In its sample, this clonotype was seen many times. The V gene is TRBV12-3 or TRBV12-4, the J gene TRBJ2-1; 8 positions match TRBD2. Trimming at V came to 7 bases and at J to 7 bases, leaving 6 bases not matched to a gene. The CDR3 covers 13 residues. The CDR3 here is CASKVSGINEQFF. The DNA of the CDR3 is TGTGCCAGCAAGGTTAGCGGGATTAATGAGCAGTTCTTC.

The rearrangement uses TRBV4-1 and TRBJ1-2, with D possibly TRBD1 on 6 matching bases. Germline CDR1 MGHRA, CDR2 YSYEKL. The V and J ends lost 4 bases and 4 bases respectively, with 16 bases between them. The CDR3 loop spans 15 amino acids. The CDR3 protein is CASSRGGWGLYGYTF. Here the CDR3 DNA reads TGCGCCAGCAGCCGAGGGGGGTGGGGGCTCTATGGCTACACCTTC.

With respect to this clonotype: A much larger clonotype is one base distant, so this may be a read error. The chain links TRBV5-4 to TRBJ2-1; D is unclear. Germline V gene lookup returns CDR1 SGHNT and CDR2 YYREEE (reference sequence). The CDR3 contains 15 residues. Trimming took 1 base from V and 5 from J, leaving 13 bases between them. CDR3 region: CASSLQAYKDNEQFF. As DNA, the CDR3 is TGTGCCAGCAGCTTGCAGGCGTATAAGGACAATGAGCAGTTCTTC.

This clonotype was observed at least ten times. The CDR3 coding sequence is TGTGCCAGCAGCCACACCGACGTTTCCCAGGGGGAGACCCAGTACTTC. Encoded protein: CASSHTDVSQGETQYF. This rearrangement joins TRBV11-2 to TRBJ2-5; possible D gene TRBD1, 6 bases. The length of the CDR3 is 16 residues. Germline lookup yields CDR1 SGHAT and CDR2 FQNNGV. V gave up 5 bases and J gave up 5 bases, with 21 bases separating them.

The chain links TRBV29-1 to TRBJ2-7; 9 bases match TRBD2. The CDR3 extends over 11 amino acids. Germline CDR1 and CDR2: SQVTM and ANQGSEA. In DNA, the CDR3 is TGCAACATTAGCGGGAGTTACGAGCAGTACTTC. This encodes CNISGSYEQYF.

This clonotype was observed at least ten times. This chain's CDR3 is CASATSTATYEQYF. In nucleotides, the CDR3 is TGTGCCAGCGCCACCTCGACCGCCACCTACGAGCAGTACTTC. V usage is TRBV9 and J usage is TRBJ2-7; no clear D. V lost 7 bases to trimming and J lost 2 bases, with 16 bases between them. From germline, CDR1 is SGDLS and CDR2 YYNGEE. The CDR3 extends over 14 amino acids.